This is a list of T cell receptor beta chains from one sample in a study of T cells after yellow fever vaccination. TCRdb reprocessed the 5' RACE reads via MiXCR and lists one record per CDR3 protein. The repertoire consists of more than 25,000 distinct CDR3 sequences, with about 5.5% occurring once and the leading ten covering around 11%. The source was PBMCs, either bulk or a sorted T-cell subset (CD4+, CD8+, memory, or dextramer-sorted; not recorded which), collected 15 days after the yellow fever booster vaccination. Source of these receptors: a man aged 25 to 40 who received the YFV17D yellow fever vaccine. CDR3s leave out the opening cysteine and the closing phenylalanine or tryptophan.

TRBJ2-2,12,TRBV19,ASNGLYAAGELF
TRBJ2-2,10,TRBV9,ASSVEHGELF
TRBJ2-7,12,TRBV2,ASSERIAGVEQY
TRBJ2-4,11,TRBV10-2,ASRRGQGNIQY
TRBJ2-3,12,TRBV7-2,ASSSRGRTDTQY
TRBJ2-3,12,TRBV28,ASRHTGGRDTQY
TRBJ1-1,12,TRBV27,ASRPRSVNTEAF
TRBJ2-1,11,TRBV29-1,SVEHQRDNEQF
TRBJ2-5,11,TRBV7-2,ASTPGNQETQY
TRBJ2-7,10,TRBV20-1,SAVAGGIEQY
TRBJ1-4,11,TRBV10-3,AIAPGTNEKLF
TRBJ2-2,11,TRBV19,ASSRWETGELF
TRBJ2-6,12,TRBV19,ASRIISGANVLT
TRBJ2-5,16,TRBV4-2,ASSRRIGAGKEGETQY
TRBJ1-1,13,TRBV12-3/TRBV12-4,ASSLEAEANTEAF
TRBJ1-1,17,TRBV4-2,ASSQESYRGIVLRTEAF
TRBJ2-1,11,TRBV25-1,ASSDFLAGEQF
TRBJ2-7,13,TRBV4-3,ASSQRQSPSYEQY
TRBJ2-3,11,TRBV6-1,ASRIPAGDTQY
TRBJ2-1,11,TRBV6-4,ASSELPYNEQF
TRBJ2-5,18,TRBV27,ASSLSRFTSGTGTYETQY
TRBJ2-1,14,TRBV7-9,ASSLSIDSGHNEQF
TRBJ2-6,12,TRBV10-1,ASSEGFGANVLT
TRBJ1-2,13,TRBV7-9,ASSLELGFGYGYT
TRBJ2-1,12,TRBV5-5,ASRGQGGDNEQF
TRBJ1-5,11,TRBV7-9,ASSLDRNQPQH
TRBJ2-3,16,TRBV2,ASSHRVGAVMSADTQY
TRBJ2-2,13,TRBV5-1,ASIRGADPTGELF
TRBJ2-2,10,TRBV12-3/TRBV12-4,ASSFHTGELF
TRBJ2-3,12,TRBV23-1,ASSVGVGANTQY
TRBJ1-4,12,TRBV7-9,ASSKRREDEKLF
TRBJ2-1,14,TRBV6-2/TRBV6-3,ASTRRGGKAYNEQF
TRBJ2-2,13,TRBV29-1,SVANPGTASGELF
TRBJ2-2,14,TRBV14,ASSQELAGVTGELF
TRBJ2-7,13,TRBV5-1,ASSLDGTGFDEQY
TRBJ1-5,14,TRBV5-4,ASRGGIGGSNQPQH
TRBJ1-2,10,TRBV20-1,SATGGWFGYT
TRBJ2-1,12,TRBV29-1,SVERERAYNEQF
TRBJ2-6,14,TRBV6-2/TRBV6-3,ASSAYGTSGANVLT
TRBJ2-2,11,TRBV5-4,ASSPRTGGELF
TRBJ2-3,13,TRBV20-1,SARITGYLTDTQY
TRBJ1-2,12,TRBV4-3,ASSRDRGGIGYT
TRBJ1-3,15,TRBV28,ASSGPRTGSSGNTIY
TRBJ2-1,13,TRBV27,ASTLRGLDYNEQF
TRBJ1-1,11,TRBV5-1,ASSTETGGEAF
TRBJ1-6,12,TRBV20-1,SARENRARSPLH
TRBJ2-5,11,TRBV7-2,ASSLRGPETQY
TRBJ2-3,13,TRBV24-1,ATSDPGLGTDTQY
TRBJ2-3,13,TRBV11-2,ASSLDGRAEDTQY
TRBJ2-7,12,TRBV7-2,ASSLTGGPLEWL
TRBJ2-2,12,TRBV7-6,ASSFTGGYGELF
TRBJ2-3,16,TRBV7-2,ASSLAPMAGARTDTQY
TRBJ2-3,13,TRBV24-1,ATSDFTSAADTQY